These 25 T cell receptor beta chains were all obtained from the same sample, sequenced in a study of glioma-infiltrating T cells. Amplification of TCR alpha and beta CDR3 regions from RNA used iRepertoire nested multiplex PCR. TCRdb re-analysed the multiplex PCR reads in MiXCR, keeping a single row per CDR3 protein. The data contain about 93,000 distinct CDR3 sequences, about 40% of them singletons. The sample taken for sequencing was glioma tissue, nonneoplastic brain tissue, or PBMCs (not recorded which). These receptors were taken from a human donor with low-grade glioma or glioblastoma, undergoing nonglioma brain surgery, or in good health (not recorded which).

For this clonotype: A clone one base away is much larger, so this may be a read error. The chain carries TRBV6-2 or TRBV6-3 and TRBJ2-6, with TRBD1 identical over 7 bases. CDR1 is MNHEY, CDR2 SVGEGT, per germline. This CDR3 contains 16 residues. CDR3 residues: CASNNKGAPGANVLAF. CDR3 DNA sequence: TGTGCCAGCAATAATAAGGGGGCGCCCGGGGCCAACGTCCTGGCTTTC.

This clonotype was observed at least ten times. V and J are TRBV20-1 and TRBJ1-5; maybe TRBD1 (6 bases). V dropped 1 base and J dropped 6 bases, with 19 bases sitting between them. Germline V gene sequence: CDR1 DFQATT, CDR2 SNEGSKA (reference sequence). The CDR3 has 16 residues. For the CDR3, the DNA is TGCAGTGCTAGAGGACAGGTGGGGGTAGATAGTCAGCCCCAGCATTTT. Translating gives CSARGQVGVDSQPQHF.

In this sample, this clonotype turned up many times. This chain uses TRBV7-2 with TRBJ2-1; TRBD2 is a possible D gene (6 bases). V lost 5 bases and J lost 1, with 15 bases in between. This CDR3 is built from 16 residues. From germline, CDR1 is SGHTA and CDR2 FQGNSA. The CDR3: CASSLRWGVSYNEQFF. In nucleotides, the CDR3 is TGTGCCAGCAGCCTGAGATGGGGGGTTTCCTACAATGAGCAGTTCTTC.

This clonotype was observed at least ten times. The chain joins TRBV29-1 to TRBJ1-1, with D possibly TRBD1 on 5 matching bases. V was shortened by 4 bases and J by 2 bases, with 14 bases between the two germline ends. CDR3 length equals 14 residues. From germline, CDR1 is SQVTM and CDR2 ANQGSEA. CDR3 bases: TGCAGCGTTGGTTTTTCAGGGCCCAACACTGAAGCTTTCTTT. Translation: CSVGFSGPNTEAFF.

Worth noting for this clonotype: A much larger clone is a single base away; this may be a read error. The V gene is TRBV14, the J gene TRBJ2-7, with TRBD1 as a possible D gene (6 bases). The CDR3 consists of 17 residues. Germline lookup yields CDR1 SGHDN and CDR2 FVKESK. The CDR3 here is CASSDRSYFRSSYEKYF. CDR3 nucleotides: TGTGCCAGCAGCGACAGGTCCTACTTCAGGAGCTCCTACGAGAAGTACTTC.

This clonotype was detected only a few times. V is TRBV29-1 and J is TRBJ1-1; tentative D call: TRBD1 (6 bases). Germline lookup yields CDR1 SQVTM and CDR2 ANQGSEA. With 8 bases removed from V and 0 bases from J, the gap between germline ends came to 22 bases. The CDR3 extends over 16 amino acids. The CDR3 here is CSTSGGPYRLNTEAFF. The CDR3 bases are TGCAGCACCTCCGGGGGGCCCTACCGTTTGAACACTGAAGCTTTCTTT.

This clonotype was seen once. V and J are TRBV7-9 and TRBJ2-3; the D gene is possibly TRBD2 (6 bases). V was clipped by 1 base and J by 6 bases, with 14 bases between them. Germline V CDR1 and CDR2: SEHNR, FQNEAQ (reference sequence). The CDR3 runs to 15 residues. CDR3 sequence (DNA): TGTGCCAGCAGCTTAGAACTACGGGGGACGGATACGCAGTATTTT. This gives the protein CASSLELRGTDTQYF.

A single count supports this clonotype. This may come from a read error, since a much larger clone is one base off. This CDR3 is missing its conserved last phenylalanine or tryptophan, likely due to a read error. The chain combines TRBV29-1 with TRBJ2-3; D possibly matches TRBD1 or TRBD2 (5 bases each). Germline assignment: CDR1 SQVTM and CDR2 ANQGSEA. Deletions cut 7 bases from V and 7 bases from J, with 21 bases between. CDR3 length equals 14 residues. The CDR3 spells CSGDPGPPFNTQYL. CDR3 DNA sequence: TGCAGCGGCGACCCGGGACCGCCTTTTAATACGCAGTATCTT.

This clonotype was seen at least ten times. The J gene is TRBJ1-4, the V gene TRBV10-2, with D unclear. The CDR3 runs 15 residues. V was pared by 2 bases and J by 0 bases, with 7 bases between. Germline CDR1 and CDR2: WSHSY and SAAADI. Written as DNA, the CDR3 is TGCGCCAGCAGTGAGGCCGGGACAACTAATGAAAAACTGTTTTTT. This gives the protein CASSEAGTTNEKLFF.

This clonotype was detected ten times or more. The chain employs TRBV7-9 and TRBJ2-7, with D perhaps given as TRBD1 or TRBD2 (5 bases each). V was trimmed by 5 bases and J by 5 bases, leaving 16 bases between them. Germline loops: CDR1 SEHNR, CDR2 FQNEAQ (reference sequence). The CDR3 is made up of 14 amino acids. The DNA for the CDR3 is TGTGCCAGCAGCCCCCGGGGACGGGGCGACGAGCAGTACTTC. This codes for CASSPRGRGDEQYF. The full variable domain, in which reference TRBV7-9 and TRBJ2-7 provide the parts outside the CDR3, is DTGVSQNPRHKITKRGQNVTFRCDPISEHNRLYWYRQTLGQGPEFLTYFQNEAQLEKSRLLSDRFSAERPKGSFSTLEIQRTEQGDSAMYLCASSPRGRGDEQYFGPGTRLTVT.

This clonotype was counted ten times or more. The rearrangement uses TRBV28 and TRBJ2-3; D gene unclear. The CDR3 is 14 amino acids. From germline, CDR1 is MDHEN and CDR2 SYDVKM. V was trimmed by 3 bases and J by 1 base, leaving 8 bases between them. The DNA of the CDR3 is TGTGCCAGCAGTTTGCCCCTGGGCACAGATACGCAGTATTTT. Translating gives CASSLPLGTDTQYF.

This clonotype was counted many times. The V call is TRBV19, the J call TRBJ1-1; the match to TRBD1 covers 7 bases. The CDR3 extends over 17 amino acids. Germline values: CDR1 LNHDA, CDR2 SQIVND (reference sequence). The junction had 12 bases not matched to a gene; V was cut back by 3 bases and J by 2 bases. CDR3 DNA sequence: TGTGCCAGTAGTATTTGGGGAGGGGCAGGGGGAAACACTGAAGCTTTCTTT. Its translation: CASSIWGGAGGNTEAFF.

Ten or more counts support this clonotype. The CDR3 nucleotides read TGCACCCCAGTCCAGCGGGAGCGGGGTGAGCAGTTCTTC. Protein: CTPVQRERGEQFF. This chain links TRBV20-1 with TRBJ2-1, with 8 bases fitting TRBD2. The CDR3 totals 13 residues. The germline gives CDR1 DFQATT, CDR2 SNEGSKA (reference sequence).

The table lists this clonotype with many counts. V gene TRBV6-1 combines with J gene TRBJ2-7; TRBD2 matches at 12 bases. CDR3 length equals 18 residues. Trimming took 5 bases from V and 3 from J; bases not matched to a gene: 14. CDR1 and CDR2 (germline): MNHNS, SASEGT. The CDR3, as DNA: TGTGCCAGCAGTTATTGGCCCCCTCGACTAGCGGGAGACTACGAGCAGTACTTC. Amino acid sequence: CASSYWPPRLAGDYEQYF.

This clonotype was picked up many times. In nucleotides, the CDR3 is TGTGCCAGCAAGAAGGACTCGCACGAGACCCAGTACTTC. It is translated as CASKKDSHETQYF. This chain uses TRBV2 with TRBJ2-5; D may be TRBD2 (5 bases). The CDR3 is 13 residues long. With 7 bases removed from V and 5 bases from J, the gap between germline ends came to 14 bases. Germline values: CDR1 SNHLY, CDR2 FYNNEI.

This clonotype was observed a single time. The gene calls are TRBV19 and TRBJ1-2; D not resolved. Germline V gene lookup returns CDR1 LNHDA and CDR2 SQIVND (reference sequence). V shed 6 bases and J shed 0 bases, with 5 bases lying between them. The length of the CDR3 is 12 residues. The CDR3 DNA sequence: TGTGCCAGTAGGACATCTAACTATGGCTACACCTTC. This codes for CASRTSNYGYTF.

CDR3 region: CSALRGAGSFNEQFF. The DNA of the CDR3 is TGCAGTGCTCTTCGGGGAGCGGGTAGCTTCAATGAGCAGTTCTTC. This chain uses TRBV20-1 with TRBJ2-1; tentative D call: TRBD2 (6 bases). The V gene lost 5 bases and the J gene lost 6 bases, with 20 bases spanning the gap. Germline values: CDR1 DFQATT, CDR2 SNEGSKA (reference sequence). The CDR3 length is 15 residues.

This clonotype was seen repeatedly, ten times or more. The CDR3 DNA is TGCAGTGCCCCGGCCGTGTGGACTAGCGGGGGCACAGATACGCAGTATTTT. Protein product: CSAPAVWTSGGTDTQYF. V gene TRBV20-1 combines with J gene TRBJ2-3; TRBD2 matches at 12 bases. The J segment lost 1 base and the V segment lost 6 bases, leaving 11 bases of the junction unmatched. The CDR3 runs to 17 residues. CDR1 is DFQATT and CDR2 is SNEGSKA in the germline V gene (reference sequence).

This clonotype was found many times. V and J are TRBV28 and TRBJ1-2; 8 nucleotides line up with TRBD1. The CDR3 totals 14 residues. J gave up 4 bases and V 5 bases, and 6 bases lay outside the gene matches. The germline CDR1 and CDR2 sequences are MDHEN and SYDVKM. This CDR3 is CASSQGAHLYGYTF. The CDR3 DNA reads TGTGCCAGCAGTCAGGGGGCTCACCTCTATGGCTACACCTTC.

About this clonotype itself: One end of the junction is discordant with germline, which a read error may explain. The chain combines TRBV7-9 with TRBJ1-1; TRBD1 agrees at 7 bases. There are 14 residues in the CDR3. CDR1 SEHNR and CDR2 FQNEAQ come from the germline V gene (reference sequence). In nucleotides, the CDR3 is TGTGCCAGCACACAGGGGCTTTTGAACACTGAAGATTTATTT. This codes for CASTQGLLNTEDLF.

On this clonotype: At one boundary the junction diverges from the germline segment, which might be a read error. This chain uses TRBV12-3 or TRBV12-4 with TRBJ2-7, with 10 bases fitting TRBD1. The CDR3 covers 15 residues. The CDR3 loop is CASTRTGGISYGQYF. CDR3 in DNA: TGTGCCAGCACCAGGACAGGGGGGATCTCCTACGGGCAGTACTTC.

The chain employs TRBV4-1 and TRBJ2-5; TRBD1 matches 8 bases. The V segment lost 4 bases and the J segment 5 bases; nucleotides outside the gene matches: 3. This CDR3 region has 13 residues. Germline V CDR1 and CDR2: MGHRA, YSYEKL. CDR3 residues: CASSLDRAETQYF. CDR3 nucleotide sequence: TGCGCCAGCAGCCTGGACAGGGCGGAGACCCAGTACTTC.

V gene TRBV7-3 combines with J gene TRBJ1-5, with no clear D. V was shortened by 5 bases and J by 5 bases, with 16 bases between the two germline ends. Per germline, CDR1 SGHTA and CDR2 FQGTGA. This CDR3 is built from 15 residues. The CDR3 protein is CASSPTGGSHQPQHF. CDR3 DNA: TGTGCCAGCAGCCCTACCGGCGGGAGCCATCAGCCCCAGCATTTT.

This chain joins TRBV6-5 and TRBJ2-1; TRBD2 matches 7 bases. CDR3 length: 17 residues. The ends lost 4 bases at V and 2 bases at J; junction bases unmatched: 11. Germline CDR1 MNHEY, CDR2 SVGAGI. The CDR3 loop reads CASSFRTGGSTYNEQFF. In nucleotides, the CDR3 is TGTGCCAGCAGTTTCAGGACTGGCGGGAGCACCTACAATGAGCAGTTCTTC.

Many counts were recorded for this clonotype. The V gene is TRBV10-2, the J gene TRBJ2-3, with 12 bases fitting TRBD2. CDR3 length equals 17 residues. Looked up from germline, CDR1 is WSHSY and CDR2 is SAAADI. The ends lost 4 bases at V and 4 bases at J; junction bases unmatched: 9. The CDR3 loop reads CASSVSTSGGKADTQYF. CDR3 bases: TGCGCCAGCAGTGTCTCGACTAGCGGGGGAAAAGCAGATACGCAGTATTTT.